This TCR beta chain was sequenced in a study of control samples from healthy donors and cancer patients. Only in-frame clones appear in the TCRdb table, and some are missing; sequencing was by immunoSEQ multiplex PCR. Of 190,000 or so clones in the sample, about 93% are singletons; the top ten hold 1.4% to 1.5%. The CDR3 has 13 residues. The V end was cut by 4 bases, the J end by 0 bases, with 6 bases between. CDR1 LNHDA and CDR2 SQIVND come from the germline V gene (reference sequence). This clonotype was obtained from a man younger than 35 in good health. Sequenced sample: blood. The chain recombines TRBV19 with TRBJ1-2; TRBD1 might be the D (5 bases). The CDR3, as DNA: TGTGCCAGTAGTAAGGACACTAACTATGGCTACACCTTC. This codes for CASSKDTNYGYTF.